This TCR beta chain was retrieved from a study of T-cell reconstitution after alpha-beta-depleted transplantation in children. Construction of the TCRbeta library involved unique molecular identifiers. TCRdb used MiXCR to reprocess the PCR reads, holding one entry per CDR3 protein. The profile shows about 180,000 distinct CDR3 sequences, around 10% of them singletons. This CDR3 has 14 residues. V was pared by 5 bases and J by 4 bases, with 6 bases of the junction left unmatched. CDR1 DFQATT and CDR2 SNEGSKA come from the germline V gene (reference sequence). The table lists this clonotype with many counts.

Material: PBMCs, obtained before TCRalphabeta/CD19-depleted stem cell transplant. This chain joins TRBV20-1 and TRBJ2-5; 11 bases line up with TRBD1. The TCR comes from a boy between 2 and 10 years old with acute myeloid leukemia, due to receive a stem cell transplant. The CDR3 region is CSAQDRGQGETQYF. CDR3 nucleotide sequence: TGCAGTGCTCAGGACAGGGGGCAGGGAGAGACCCAGTACTTC.